Presented here are 4 T cell receptor beta chains from one specimen sequenced in a study of shared clonotypes between healthy human individuals. The method was immunoSEQ multiplex PCR; TCRdb's version includes in-frame clones alone and lacks a portion of them. The sample shows some 2.4 million clones, 93% of them seen only once. Source material: naive CD4+ T cells from PBMCs. Stated subset: CD45RA+ positively selected. The receptors come from a man aged 18 to 35 in good health. Some clones in this sample may be carry-over from other donors' samples.

The gene calls are TRBV27 and TRBJ2-7; a possible D gene is TRBD2 (5 bases). The CDR3 has 14 amino acids. The germline V and J ends were trimmed by 5 bases and 4 bases, with 15 bases remaining between them. CDR1 and CDR2 from the germline V gene are MNHEY and SMNVEV (reference sequence). CDR3 sequence: CASSLPGNRYEQYF. As DNA, the CDR3 is TGTGCCAGCAGTCTCCCGGGGAATCGGTACGAGCAGTACTTC.

V gene TRBV6-5 combines with J gene TRBJ2-7; no definite D call. In germline, CDR1 is MNHEY, CDR2 SVGAGI. The CDR3 runs 13 residues. The V end was cut by 7 bases, the J end by 7 bases, with 17 bases between. The CDR3 here is CASTKTGLGEQYF. Here the CDR3 DNA reads TGTGCCAGCACCAAAACCGGTCTTGGGGAGCAGTACTTC.

This sequence joins TRBV6-1 and TRBJ1-3, with 7 bases identical to TRBD1. V dropped 4 bases and J dropped 2; count of bases not matched to a gene: 8. Germline loops: CDR1 MNHNS, CDR2 SASEGT. This CDR3 is 16 amino acids long. CDR3 region: CASSGTGDLTGNTIYF. The DNA of the CDR3 is TGTGCCAGCAGTGGTACAGGGGATCTTACTGGAAACACCATATATTTT.

This sequence joins TRBV30 and TRBJ2-4, with a possible D match to TRBD2 (6 bases). Looked up from germline, CDR1 is GTSNPN and CDR2 is SVGIG (reference sequence). Trimming left V 1 base short and J 7 bases short, with 14 bases between. The CDR3 extends over 14 amino acids. The CDR3 loop reads CAWSDTGEGNIQYF. In nucleotides, the CDR3 is TGTGCCTGGAGTGACACGGGAGAAGGGAACATTCAGTACTTC.